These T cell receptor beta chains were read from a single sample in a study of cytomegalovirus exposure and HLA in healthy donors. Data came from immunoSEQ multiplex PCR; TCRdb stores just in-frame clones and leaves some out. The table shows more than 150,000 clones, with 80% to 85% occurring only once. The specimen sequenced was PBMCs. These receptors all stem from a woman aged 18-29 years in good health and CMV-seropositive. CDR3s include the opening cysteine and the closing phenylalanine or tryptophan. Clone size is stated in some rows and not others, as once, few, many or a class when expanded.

CDR3aa: CASSALAGGTNEQFF; j_gene: TRBJ2-1; v_gene: TRBV6-1; abundance: .
CDR3aa: CASTQFDTQYF; j_gene: TRBJ2-3; v_gene: TRBV6-5; abundance: .
CDR3aa: CASSAGAWAYTEAFF; j_gene: TRBJ1-1; v_gene: TRBV11-2; abundance: .
CDR3aa: CASSSKRGAYNEQFF; j_gene: TRBJ2-1; v_gene: TRBV11-2; abundance: .
CDR3aa: CASSSEGATNEKLFF; j_gene: TRBJ1-4; v_gene: TRBV6-5; abundance: .
CDR3aa: CASSSRGSPYEQYF; j_gene: TRBJ2-7; v_gene: TRBV6-5; abundance: .
CDR3aa: CASSLAPMVMEAFF; j_gene: TRBJ1-1; v_gene: TRBV5-6; abundance: .
CDR3aa: CSAYTDTQYF; j_gene: TRBJ2-3; v_gene: TRBV20-1; abundance: once
CDR3aa: CASRGDYTDTQYF; j_gene: TRBJ2-3; v_gene: TRBV2; abundance: .
CDR3aa: CASSIALTRRRVNNSPLHF; j_gene: TRBJ1-6; v_gene: TRBV19; abundance: .
CDR3aa: CASSFVTDTQYF; j_gene: TRBJ2-3; v_gene: TRBV5-4; abundance: .
CDR3aa: CTSSLSKRRGRPQETQYF; j_gene: TRBJ2-5; v_gene: TRBV1; abundance: .
CDR3aa: CASSQATGGADTQYF; j_gene: TRBJ2-3; v_gene: TRBV14; abundance: .
CDR3aa: CASSEARAGQGKNIQYF; j_gene: TRBJ2-4; v_gene: TRBV6-1; abundance: .
CDR3aa: CAMPAGDYSNQPQHF; j_gene: TRBJ1-5; v_gene: TRBV6-5; abundance: .
CDR3aa: CASTPGQQTKGYTF; j_gene: TRBJ1-2; v_gene: TRBV6-5; abundance: .
CDR3aa: CASSIVAGELFF; j_gene: TRBJ2-2; v_gene: TRBV19; abundance: few
CDR3aa: CASSFQGLTNEKLFF; j_gene: TRBJ1-4; v_gene: TRBV7-2; abundance: few
CDR3aa: CASKRTSGGQEFEETQYF; j_gene: TRBJ2-5; v_gene: TRBV10-1; abundance: .
CDR3aa: CASSPARGIEETQYF; j_gene: TRBJ2-5; v_gene: TRBV18; abundance: once
CDR3aa: CASSSRGGFPEYGYTF; j_gene: TRBJ1-2; v_gene: TRBV7-2; abundance: .
CDR3aa: CASRSGGLGEETQYF; j_gene: TRBJ2-5; v_gene: TRBV27; abundance: .
CDR3aa: CASKGAGELFF; j_gene: TRBJ2-2; v_gene: TRBV6-5; abundance: .
CDR3aa: CASIPQDIQYF; j_gene: TRBJ2-4; v_gene: TRBV2; abundance: once
CDR3aa: CASSLVVGDYEQFF; j_gene: TRBJ2-1; v_gene: TRBV5-4; abundance: .
CDR3aa: CASSSGGRQSIMNTEAFF; j_gene: TRBJ1-1; v_gene: TRBV5-1; abundance: .
CDR3aa: CASSKAQGPCFRNTIYF; j_gene: TRBJ1-3; v_gene: TRBV21-1; abundance: .
CDR3aa: CSVEGRTGIVYEQYF; j_gene: TRBJ2-7; v_gene: TRBV29-1; abundance: .